The next 24 T cell receptor beta chains were all read from a single sample in a study of patients and donors after allogeneic stem cell transplantation. In TCRdb, the RT-PCR reads were re-called with MiXCR into one record per CDR3 protein. Among approximately 200,000 distinct CDR3 sequences listed, around two fifths were seen once. The sample consisted of blood, either unsorted or a sorted T cell fraction (not recorded which). These receptors were collected from a human donor who was either an allogeneic HSCT recipient or a stem cell or donor lymphocyte infusion donor (not recorded which). It is not recorded whose cells these are; they may come from a transplant donor.

This chain joins TRBV29-1 and TRBJ2-6; no firm D call. Trimming stripped 4 bases from V and 0 bases from J, with 16 bases between. The CDR3 consists of 17 residues. Germline CDR1 is SQVTM and CDR2 is ANQGSEA. CDR3 protein: CSVGISGRPSGANVLTF. The CDR3 DNA sequence: TGCAGCGTTGGCATTTCGGGCAGACCCTCTGGGGCCAACGTCCTGACTTTC.

The count of this clonotype is one. The chain employs TRBV5-1 and TRBJ1-3; D remains unclear. Deletions cut 4 bases from V and 4 bases from J, with 12 bases between. The germline V gene has CDR1 SGHRS and CDR2 YFSETQ. The CDR3 consists of 14 residues. CDR3 bases: TGCGCCAGCAGCCTGCACGGGAACGGAAACACCATATATTTT. Protein: CASSLHGNGNTIYF.

This chain joins TRBV7-8 and TRBJ1-2; D is perhaps TRBD1 (5 bases). Looked up from germline, CDR1 is SGHVS and CDR2 is FQNEAQ. V was clipped by 1 base and J by 8 bases, with 26 bases between them. This CDR3 has 18 residues. CDR3 sequence reads: CASSLEVRGTGSSEGYTF. CDR3 nucleotides: TGTGCCAGCAGCTTAGAGGTCCGAGGAACAGGCTCCTCGGAAGGCTACACCTTC.

This clonotype showed up just a few times. The chain employs TRBV10-3 and TRBJ2-2; a weak D match, TRBD1 (6 bases). The V gene's germline CDR1 is ENHRY and CDR2 SYGVKD. The CDR3 consists of 14 residues. The ends were cut back, 4 bases at V and 3 bases at J, with 9 bases in the middle. The CDR3 DNA reads as TGTGCCATCAGTGGTGCAGGGGACACCGGGGAGCTGTTTTTT. It translates to CAISGAGDTGELFF.

The chain carries TRBV7-9 and TRBJ1-3; D might be TRBD1 (6 bases). The CDR3 is 15 amino acids. CDR1 SEHNR and CDR2 FQNEAQ come from the germline V gene (reference sequence). Between the trimmed V and J ends, which lost 5 bases and 7 bases, there was a span of 18 bases. The CDR3 spells CASSHKNRVWNTIYF. CDR3 in DNA: TGTGCCAGCAGCCACAAGAACAGGGTTTGGAACACCATATATTTT.

This clonotype was counted between two and nine times. The chain joins TRBV6-2 or TRBV6-3 to TRBJ1-1; D unresolved. The V end lost 5 bases, the J end lost 4 bases, and 11 bases lay between the germline ends. The CDR3 has 13 residues. Germline V gene data show CDR1 as MNHEY and CDR2 as SVGEGT. The CDR3 here is CASSRGGSTEAFF. CDR3 nucleotides: TGTGCCAGCAGTCGGGGAGGGAGCACTGAAGCTTTCTTT.

This clonotype has ten or more counts. V gene TRBV25-1 combines with J gene TRBJ2-5; D tentatively reads TRBD1 or TRBD2 (6 bases each). Between the trimmed V and J ends, which lost 7 bases and 5 bases, there was a span of 14 bases. The germline V gene encodes CDR1 MGHDK and CDR2 SYGVNS. The CDR3 has 13 amino acids. The CDR3 DNA reads TGTGCCAGCACCCTAGGGGGGTCGGAGACCCAGTACTTC. Its protein product is CASTLGGSETQYF.

The J gene is TRBJ1-5, the V gene TRBV2; 8 nucleotides match TRBD1. The CDR3 covers 14 residues. Per germline, CDR1 SNHLY and CDR2 FYNNEI. Losses at the gene ends were 4 bases for V and 7 bases for J; bases not matched to a gene: 6. The CDR3 DNA sequence: TGTGCCAGCAGTGTGGACAGGGTAGGGCAGCCCCAGCATTTT. Residues: CASSVDRVGQPQHF. The whole variable domain, filled in from reference TRBV2 and TRBJ1-5, reads EPEVTQTPSHQVTQMGQEVILRCVPISNHLYFYWYRQILGQKVEFLVSFYNNEISEKSEIFDDQFSVERPDGSNFTLKIRSTKLEDSAMYFCASSVDRVGQPQHFGDGTRLSIL.

This chain links TRBV27 with TRBJ2-2; D unclear. There are 15 residues in the CDR3. V lost 5 bases to trimming and J lost 5 bases, with 15 bases between them. Looked up from germline, CDR1 is MNHEY and CDR2 is SMNVEV (reference sequence). The CDR3 DNA follows: TGTGCCAGCAGTCAAAGTTTGCCCCCAACCGGGGAGCTGTTTTTT. Its protein is CASSQSLPPTGELFF.

This clonotype came up a few times. The chain joins TRBV10-3 to TRBJ1-1, with D hard to call. Trimming removed 6 bases at V and 3 bases at J, with 11 bases between. The CDR3 is 13 amino acids. Germline V lookup: CDR1 ENHRY, CDR2 SYGVKD. DNA for the CDR3: TGTGCCATCAGCCGACCCGGGCACACTGAAGCTTTCTTT. It encodes CAISRPGHTEAFF.

This clonotype was seen a few times. The V call is TRBV29-1, the J call TRBJ1-2; the match to TRBD1 covers 8 bases. V shed 7 bases, J shed 6 bases, and the junction held 10 bases outside the gene matches. This CDR3 has 13 amino acids. Per the germline V gene, CDR1 is SQVTM and CDR2 is ANQGSEA. The CDR3 reads CSDRQGNWNGYTF. CDR3 sequence (DNA): TGCAGCGATAGACAGGGGAATTGGAATGGCTACACCTTC.

This clonotype has more than one count but fewer than ten. The chain combines TRBV7-8 with TRBJ1-3, with a possible D match to TRBD1 (6 bases). The CDR3 runs to 14 residues. The V gene's germline CDR1 is SGHVS and CDR2 FQNEAQ. V was cut by 6 bases and J by 4 bases, with 13 bases left in between. CDR3 region: CASRSAGTGNTIYF. The DNA of the CDR3 is TGTGCCAGCAGGTCGGCAGGGACAGGAAACACCATATATTTT. Together with reference TRBV7-8 and TRBJ1-3, the CDR3 gives the full variable domain: GAGVSQSPRYKVAKRGQDVALRCDPISGHVSLFWYQQALGQGPEFLTYFQNEAQLDKSGLPSDRFFAERPEGSVSTLKIQRTQQEDSAVYLCASRSAGTGNTIYFGEGSWLTVV.

The V call is TRBV4-2, the J call TRBJ2-5; D gene ambiguous. Trimming took 0 bases from V and 5 from J, leaving 19 bases between them. Per germline, CDR1 LGHNA and CDR2 YNFKEQ. The CDR3 consists of 17 residues. CDR3 sequence (DNA): TGTGCCAGCAGCCAAGACGCCAGAAGGCTAGTGCGGGAGACCCAGTACTTC. This translates into CASSQDARRLVRETQYF.

This chain joins TRBV4-1 and TRBJ1-2; D is perhaps TRBD1 (5 bases). V lost 3 bases, J lost 2 bases, and 7 bases lay in between. This CDR3 is built from 13 residues. Germline CDR1 is MGHRA and CDR2 is YSYEKL. For the CDR3, the DNA is TGCGCCAGCAGCCAGGGGGGGAACTATGGCTACACCTTC. This encodes CASSQGGNYGYTF.

This chain joins TRBV7-7 and TRBJ2-7; D is uncertain. V lost 1 base and J 1 base, leaving 11 bases between the germline ends. CDR3 length: 15 amino acids. Looked up from germline, CDR1 is SSHAT and CDR2 is FNYEAQ (reference sequence). The CDR3 loop is CASSLGPGQSYEQYF. The DNA for the CDR3 is TGTGCCAGCAGCTTAGGTCCAGGCCAATCCTACGAGCAGTACTTC.

The chain carries TRBV20-1 and TRBJ2-1; TRBD2 agrees at 8 bases. Germline CDR1 DFQATT, CDR2 SNEGSKA (reference sequence). This CDR3 has 13 amino acids. V lost 7 bases to trimming and J lost 5 bases; unmatched junction nucleotides: 7. This CDR3 reads CSGGLAGHNEQFF. The CDR3 DNA follows: TGCAGTGGGGGGCTAGCGGGCCACAATGAGCAGTTCTTC.

The chain uses TRBV20-1 and TRBJ1-1, with D uncertain. Germline-derived CDR1 and CDR2 are DFQATT and SNEGSKA (reference sequence). The CDR3 extends over 13 amino acids. The V gene lost 2 bases and the J gene lost 4 bases, with 11 bases spanning the gap. CDR3 coding DNA: TGCAGTGCTAGACCAACCGGGGTCACTGAAGCTTTCTTT. Translation: CSARPTGVTEAFF.

Only a few counts were recorded for this clonotype. The J gene is TRBJ1-1, the V gene TRBV5-1; possible D gene TRBD1, 5 bases. Trimming removed 1 base from V and 5 bases from J, with 27 bases in between. Germline assignment: CDR1 SGHRS and CDR2 YFSETQ. CDR3 length: 19 residues. The CDR3 is CASSLLPGRQTDPGTEAFF. CDR3 DNA: TGCGCCAGCAGCTTGCTCCCGGGGCGGCAAACGGACCCCGGGACTGAAGCTTTCTTT.

A few counts support this clonotype. The chain carries TRBV5-1 and TRBJ1-1; the D gene is possibly TRBD1 (6 bases). Germline V gene lookup returns CDR1 SGHRS and CDR2 YFSETQ. V lost 4 bases, J lost 0 bases, and 19 bases lay in between. The length of the CDR3 is 17 residues. CDR3 coding DNA: TGCGCCAGCAGCCCCGCGGGAACGGGACACGTGAACACTGAAGCTTTCTTT. Protein: CASSPAGTGHVNTEAFF. Together with reference TRBV5-1 and TRBJ1-1, the CDR3 gives the full variable domain: KAGVTQTPRYLIKTRGQQVTLSCSPISGHRSVSWYQQTPGQGLQFLFEYFSETQRNKGNFPGRFSGRQFSNSRSEMNVSTLELGDSALYLCASSPAGTGHVNTEAFFGQGTRLTVV.

The gene calls are TRBV5-1 and TRBJ2-1; 7 bases fit TRBD1. Germline V lookup: CDR1 SGHRS, CDR2 YFSETQ. The CDR3 is 12 residues long. V shed 3 bases and J 11 bases; nucleotides not matched to a gene: 5. The CDR3 protein is CASSSDRDKQFF. CDR3 in DNA: TGCGCCAGCAGCTCTGACAGGGACAAGCAGTTCTTC.

This clonotype was observed a handful of times. V usage is TRBV7-8 and J usage is TRBJ1-3, with a weak D call TRBD1 (6 bases). Trimming stripped 1 base from V and 2 bases from J, with 12 bases between. CDR1 is SGHVS, CDR2 FQNEAQ, per germline. The CDR3 is 16 amino acids. CDR3 in amino acids: CASSLVGGGPGNTIYF. CDR3 DNA sequence: TGTGCCAGCAGCTTAGTCGGCGGGGGGCCTGGAAACACCATATATTTT.

This clonotype was observed a handful of times. The chain couples TRBV16 to TRBJ1-5; maybe TRBD1 (6 bases). Trimming left V 0 bases short and J 6 bases short, with 12 bases between. The CDR3 totals 15 residues. In germline, CDR1 is KGHSY, CDR2 FQNENV. This CDR3 reads CASSQSAQGSQPQHF. The CDR3 DNA reads as TGTGCCAGCAGCCAATCAGCGCAGGGGAGTCAGCCCCAGCATTTT.

The V call is TRBV28, the J call TRBJ1-1; D perhaps matches TRBD1 (6 bases). The germline V gene encodes CDR1 MDHEN and CDR2 SYDVKM. This CDR3 contains 15 residues. Between the trimmed V and J ends, which lost 6 bases and 1 base, there was a span of 15 bases. As DNA, the CDR3 is TGTGCCAGCAGGCTATTGACAGGAGAGAACACTGAAGCTTTCTTT. Its translation: CASRLLTGENTEAFF.

The V call is TRBV29-1, the J call TRBJ2-2; D gene unclear. Trimming removed 4 bases from V and 2 bases from J, with 11 bases in between. The CDR3 has 14 residues. Per the germline V gene, CDR1 is SQVTM and CDR2 is ANQGSEA. CDR3 in amino acids: CSVGGPANTGELFF. The CDR3 bases are TGCAGCGTTGGCGGACCAGCAAACACCGGGGAGCTGTTTTTT.